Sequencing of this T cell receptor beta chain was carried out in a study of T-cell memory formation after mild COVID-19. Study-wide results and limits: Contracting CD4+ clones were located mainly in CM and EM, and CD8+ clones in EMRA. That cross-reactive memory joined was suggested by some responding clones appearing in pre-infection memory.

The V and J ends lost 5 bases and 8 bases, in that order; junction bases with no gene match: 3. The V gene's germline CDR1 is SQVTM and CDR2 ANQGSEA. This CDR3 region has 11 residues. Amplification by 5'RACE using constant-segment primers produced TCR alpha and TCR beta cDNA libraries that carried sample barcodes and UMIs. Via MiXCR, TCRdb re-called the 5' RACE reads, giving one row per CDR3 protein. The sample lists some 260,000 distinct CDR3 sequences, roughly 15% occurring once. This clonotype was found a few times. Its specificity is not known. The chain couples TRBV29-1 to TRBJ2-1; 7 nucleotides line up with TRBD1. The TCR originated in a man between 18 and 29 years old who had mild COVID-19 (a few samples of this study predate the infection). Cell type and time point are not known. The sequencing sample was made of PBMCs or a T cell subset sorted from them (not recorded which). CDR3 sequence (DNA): TGCAGCGTTCGTACAGGGGATGAGCAGTTCTTC. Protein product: CSVRTGDEQFF.